These 7 T cell receptor beta chains came from one sample sequenced in a study of cytomegalovirus exposure and HLA in healthy donors. PCR was performed using 60 Vbeta and 13 Jbeta primers. Sequencing was performed with immunoSEQ multiplex PCR; in TCRdb, only in-frame clones are kept and a portion is missing. The sample lists approximately 190,000 clones, around 86% occurring once. What was sequenced was PBMCs. All receptors derive from a man between 35 and 55 years old in good health and CMV-seropositive.

In its sample, this clone was seen a few times. This rearrangement joins TRBV6-5 to TRBJ2-7, with a possible D match to TRBD1 (5 bases). There are 14 residues in the CDR3. In germline, CDR1 is MNHEY, CDR2 SVGAGI. Trimming pared 5 bases from V and 2 bases from J, leaving 13 bases between. The CDR3 is CASSPAPGPYEQYF. CDR3 nucleotides: TGTGCCAGCAGTCCCGCCCCAGGGCCCTACGAGCAGTACTTC.

The chain recombines TRBV7-2 with TRBJ2-7; perhaps TRBD1 as D (5 bases). Germline V gives CDR1 SGHTA, CDR2 FQGNSA. With 1 base removed from V and 2 bases from J, the gap between germline ends came to 12 bases. This CDR3 spans 15 amino acids. The CDR3 nucleotides read TGTGCCAGCAGCTTAGAACCAGGGCTAACCTACGAGCAGTACTTC. Its translation is CASSLEPGLTYEQYF.

V and J are TRBV6-5 and TRBJ2-5; D perhaps matches TRBD2 (5 bases). Germline values: CDR1 MNHEY, CDR2 SVGAGI. Trimming left V 1 base short and J 1 base short, with 10 bases between. The CDR3 has 15 amino acids. The CDR3 region has the DNA TGTGCCAGCAGTTACTATTTCGGGGTCCAAGAGACCCAGTACTTC. Amino acid sequence: CASSYYFGVQETQYF.

The V and J genes are TRBV2 and TRBJ1-5; D is undetermined. The V and J ends lost 7 bases and 3 bases respectively, with 10 bases between them. CDR1 is SNHLY, CDR2 FYNNEI, per germline. This CDR3 comprises 13 residues. The CDR3 bases are TGTGCCAGCAAAACAGACGACAATCAGCCCCAGCATTTT. Protein: CASKTDDNQPQHF. Drawing the rest from reference TRBV2 and TRBJ1-5, the complete variable domain is EPEVTQTPSHQVTQMGQEVILRCVPISNHLYFYWYRQILGQKVEFLVSFYNNEISEKSEIFDDQFSVERPDGSNFTLKIRSTKLEDSAMYFCASKTDDNQPQHFGDGTRLSIL.

The chain combines TRBV6-6 with TRBJ1-2; D not resolved. The germline V and J ends were trimmed by 11 bases and 0 bases, with 13 bases remaining between them. The germline CDR1 and CDR2 sequences are MNHNY and SVGAGI (reference sequence). The length of the CDR3 is 13 residues. CDR3 amino acids: CALSGVTNYGYTF. In DNA, the CDR3 is TGTGCCCTAAGCGGAGTTACTAACTATGGCTACACCTTC.

The rearrangement joins TRBV6-4 to TRBJ2-2; D not resolved. V was cut by 0 bases and J by 3 bases, with 5 bases left in between. Per the germline V gene, CDR1 is MRHNA and CDR2 is SNTAGT. This CDR3 is 14 amino acids long. The CDR3 region is CASSDSTDTGELFF. CDR3 nucleotides: TGTGCCAGCAGTGACTCAACGGACACCGGGGAGCTGTTTTTT.

This clone was recorded once. The chain employs TRBV7-3 and TRBJ2-3; maybe TRBD2 (7 bases). V was clipped by 1 base and J by 1 base, with 12 bases between them. CDR1 and CDR2 (germline): SGHTA, FQGTGA. CDR3 length: 16 residues. The CDR3 is CASSLIRGGGTDTQYF. CDR3 nucleotide sequence: TGTGCCAGCAGCTTAATTAGGGGGGGCGGCACAGATACGCAGTATTTT. Supplemented by reference TRBV7-3 and TRBJ2-3, the full variable domain reads GAGVSQTPSNKVTEKGKYVELRCDPISGHTALYWYRQSLGQGPEFLIYFQGTGAADDSGLPNDRFFAVRPEGSVSTLKIQRTERGDSAVYLCASSLIRGGGTDTQYFGPGTRLTVL.